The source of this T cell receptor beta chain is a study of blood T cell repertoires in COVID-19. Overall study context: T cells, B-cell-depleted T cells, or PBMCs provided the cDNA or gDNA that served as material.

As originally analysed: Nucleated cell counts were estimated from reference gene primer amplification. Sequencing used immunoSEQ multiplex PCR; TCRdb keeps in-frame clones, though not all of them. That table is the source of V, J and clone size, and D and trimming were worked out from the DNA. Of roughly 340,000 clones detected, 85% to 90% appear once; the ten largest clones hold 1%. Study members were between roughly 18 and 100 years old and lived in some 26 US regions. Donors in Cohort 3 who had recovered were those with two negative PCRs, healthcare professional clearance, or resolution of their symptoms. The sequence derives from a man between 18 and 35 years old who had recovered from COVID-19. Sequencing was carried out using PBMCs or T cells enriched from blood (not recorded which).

The CDR3 spells CASSLASGENTEAFF. CDR3 in DNA: TGCGCCAGCAGTTTAGCGAGTGGGGAGAACACTGAAGCTTTCTTT. This sequence joins TRBV5-1 and TRBJ1-1; D ambiguous. This CDR3 is built from 15 residues. CDR1 SGHRS and CDR2 YFSETQ come from the germline V gene. The V and J ends lost 5 bases and 1 base respectively, with 15 bases between them. Looking up the rest from reference TRBV5-1 and TRBJ1-1 gives the full variable domain: KAGVTQTPRYLIKTRGQQVTLSCSPISGHRSVSWYQQTPGQGLQFLFEYFSETQRNKGNFPGRFSGRQFSNSRSEMNVSTLELGDSALYLCASSLASGENTEAFFGQGTRLTVV.